The clone carrying this T cell receptor beta chain has just a few counts. Its antigen is undetermined. The source of the sample is a study of cytotoxic CD8 clonotypes in ibrutinib-treated CLL. Across the whole study: After a median of around 70 months, some 15 patients stayed remitted and approximately twelve progressed; responses had been partial in roughly 25 and complete in 2. Mean productive templates were around 260,000; mean productive rearrangements were 94,082. Study findings and constraints: The public clonotypes identified were infrequent and showed contraction or stability on treatment.

Trimming took 7 bases from V and 8 from J, leaving 17 bases between them. The length of the CDR3 is 13 residues. The germline V gene encodes CDR1 SNHLY and CDR2 FYNNEI. Deep sequencing aimed at 1 in 200,000 to 1 in 1 million T cells' resolution. Method: immunoSEQ multiplex PCR; TCRdb's copy keeps in-frame clones and lacks some. The sample yields about 330,000 clones, under 70% seen once. This chain connects TRBV2 to TRBJ1-2; D not resolved. The sequence derives from a human donor with chronic lymphocytic leukemia. The material sequenced was PBMCs, taken after 36 months of ibrutinib treatment. The CDR3, as DNA: TGTGCCAGCACATTAAGGGTTACGGGGGGCTACACCTTC. Amino acids: CASTLRVTGGYTF. Supplemented by reference TRBV2 and TRBJ1-2, the full variable domain reads EPEVTQTPSHQVTQMGQEVILRCVPISNHLYFYWYRQILGQKVEFLVSFYNNEISEKSEIFDDQFSVERPDGSNFTLKIRSTKLEDSAMYFCASTLRVTGGYTFGSGTRLTVV.